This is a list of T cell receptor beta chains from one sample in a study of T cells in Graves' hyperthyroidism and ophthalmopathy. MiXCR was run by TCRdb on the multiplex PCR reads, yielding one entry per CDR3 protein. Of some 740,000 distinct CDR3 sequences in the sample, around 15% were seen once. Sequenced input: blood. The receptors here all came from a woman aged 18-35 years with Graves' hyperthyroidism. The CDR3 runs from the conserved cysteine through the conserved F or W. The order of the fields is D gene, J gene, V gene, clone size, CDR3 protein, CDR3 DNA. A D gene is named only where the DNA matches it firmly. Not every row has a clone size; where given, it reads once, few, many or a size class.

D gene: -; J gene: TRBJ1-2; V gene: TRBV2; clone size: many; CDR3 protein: CASNSGKGYGYTF; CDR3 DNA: TGTGCCAGCAACAGTGGGAAAGGCTATGGCTACACCTTC
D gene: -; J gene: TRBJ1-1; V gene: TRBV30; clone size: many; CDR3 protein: CALERLRAFF; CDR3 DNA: TGTGCCCTAGAGAGGTTAAGGGCTTTCTTT
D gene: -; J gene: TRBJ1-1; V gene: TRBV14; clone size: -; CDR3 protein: CASSQDGRSNTEAFF; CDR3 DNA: TGTGCCAGCAGCCAAGATGGCCGGTCGAACACTGAAGCTTTCTTT
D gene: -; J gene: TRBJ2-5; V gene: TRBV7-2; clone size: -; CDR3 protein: CASSLDGLQETQYF; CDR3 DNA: TGTGCCAGCAGCTTAGATGGGCTCCAAGAGACCCAGTACTTC
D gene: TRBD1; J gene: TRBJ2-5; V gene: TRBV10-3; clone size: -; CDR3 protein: CAISETRATGGQETQYF; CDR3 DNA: TGTGCCATCAGTGAGACCCGAGCGACAGGGGGCCAAGAGACCCAGTACTTC
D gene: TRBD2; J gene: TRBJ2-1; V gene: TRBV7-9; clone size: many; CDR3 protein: CASSFSGRAPYNEQFF; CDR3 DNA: TGTGCCAGCAGCTTTAGCGGGAGGGCCCCCTACAATGAGCAGTTCTTC
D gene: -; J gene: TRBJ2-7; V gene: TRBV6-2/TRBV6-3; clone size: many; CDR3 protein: CASSSRVELRGHEQYF; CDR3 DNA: TGTGCCAGCAGTTCCCGTGTTGAGTTACGTGGTCACGAGCAGTACTTC
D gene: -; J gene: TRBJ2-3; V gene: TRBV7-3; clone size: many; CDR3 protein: CASSSSRDISSTDTQYF; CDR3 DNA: TGTGCCAGCAGCTCATCTCGGGACATCTCTAGCACAGATACGCAGTATTTT
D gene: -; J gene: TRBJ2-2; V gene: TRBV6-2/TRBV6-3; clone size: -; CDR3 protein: CASRDFQFANTGELFF; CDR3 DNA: TGTGCCAGCAGAGACTTCCAGTTCGCGAACACCGGGGAGCTGTTTTTT
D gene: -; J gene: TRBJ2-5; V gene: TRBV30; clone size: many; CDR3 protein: CAWRSWNNGLYF; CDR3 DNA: TGTGCCTGGAGGTCTTGGAACAACGGCCTGTACTTC
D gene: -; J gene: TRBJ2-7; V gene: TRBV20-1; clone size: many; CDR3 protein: CSASGASYEQYF; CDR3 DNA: TGCAGTGCTAGCGGAGCTAGCTACGAGCAGTACTTC
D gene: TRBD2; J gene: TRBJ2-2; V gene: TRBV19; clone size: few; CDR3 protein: CATTAGSVIDTGELFF; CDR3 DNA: TGTGCCACCACAGCGGGGAGCGTGATTGACACCGGGGAGCTGTTTTTT
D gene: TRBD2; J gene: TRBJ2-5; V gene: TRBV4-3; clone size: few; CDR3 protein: CASSQDTGGTQYF; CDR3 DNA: TGCGCCAGCAGCCAAGATACGGGGGGGACCCAGTACTTC
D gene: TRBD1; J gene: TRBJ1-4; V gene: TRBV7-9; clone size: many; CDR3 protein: CASRGQPNEKLFF; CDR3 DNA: TGTGCCAGCAGGGGACAGCCTAATGAAAAACTGTTTTTT
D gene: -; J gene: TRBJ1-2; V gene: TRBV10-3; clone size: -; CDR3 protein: CAISGNPRAYGYTF; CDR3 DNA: TGTGCCATCAGTGGAAACCCTCGAGCGTATGGCTACACCTTC
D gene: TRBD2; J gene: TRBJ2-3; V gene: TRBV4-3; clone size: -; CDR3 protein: CASSQVRAGGTDTQYF; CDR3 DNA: TGCGCCAGCAGCCAAGTAAGAGCGGGAGGCACAGATACGCAGTATTTT
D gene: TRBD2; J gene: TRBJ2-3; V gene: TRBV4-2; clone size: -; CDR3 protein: CASSQLAGGFTDTQYF; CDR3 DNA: TGTGCCAGCAGCCAACTAGCGGGGGGTTTCACAGATACGCAGTATTTT
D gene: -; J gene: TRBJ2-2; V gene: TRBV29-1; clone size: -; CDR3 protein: CSVWREELFF; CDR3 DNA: TGCAGCGTCTGGCGGGAGGAGCTGTTTTTT
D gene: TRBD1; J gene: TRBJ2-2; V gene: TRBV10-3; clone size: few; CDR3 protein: CAIRDDRGFTGELFF; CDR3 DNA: TGTGCCATCAGAGATGACAGGGGATTTACCGGGGAGCTGTTTTTT
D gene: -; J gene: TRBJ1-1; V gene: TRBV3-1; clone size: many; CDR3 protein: CASSQEARTATEAFF; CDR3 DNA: TGTGCCAGCAGCCAAGAGGCTAGGACGGCCACTGAAGCTTTCTTT
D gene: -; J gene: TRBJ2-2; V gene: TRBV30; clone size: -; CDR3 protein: CAWSRGPGELFF; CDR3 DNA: TGTGCCTGGAGTAGAGGGCCCGGGGAGCTGTTTTTT
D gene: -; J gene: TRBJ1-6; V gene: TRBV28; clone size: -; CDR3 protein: CASSLGQWGLNSPLHF; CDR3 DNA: TGTGCCAGCAGCCTAGGACAGTGGGGACTAAATTCACCCCTCCACTTT
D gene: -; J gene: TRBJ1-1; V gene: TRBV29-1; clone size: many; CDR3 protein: CSVVGASSYNTEAFF; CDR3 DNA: TGCAGCGTTGTGGGGGCCAGCTCCTATAACACTGAAGCTTTCTTT
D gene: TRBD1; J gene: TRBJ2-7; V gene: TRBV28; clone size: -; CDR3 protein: CASVRGRGSYEQYF; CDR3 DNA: TGTGCCAGCGTCCGTGGCAGGGGGTCGTACGAGCAGTACTTC
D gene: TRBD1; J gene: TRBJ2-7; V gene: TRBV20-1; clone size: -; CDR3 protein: CSARERTGLEQYF; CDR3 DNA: TGCAGTGCTAGAGAGCGGACAGGGCTCGAGCAGTACTTC
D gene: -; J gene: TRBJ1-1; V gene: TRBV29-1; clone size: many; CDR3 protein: CSVERRLVREAFF; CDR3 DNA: TGCAGCGTTGAAAGACGGCTAGTTCGAGAAGCTTTCTTT
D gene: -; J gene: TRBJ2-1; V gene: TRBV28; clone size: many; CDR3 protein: CASSLSLAGQVDNEQFF; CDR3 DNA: TGTGCCAGCAGTTTAAGCCTAGCGGGACAGGTCGACAATGAGCAGTTCTTC
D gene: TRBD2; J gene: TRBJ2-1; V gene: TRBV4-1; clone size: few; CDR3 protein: CASSQGVLAGGRHEQFF; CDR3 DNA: TGCGCCAGCAGCCAGGGGGTACTAGCGGGAGGTCGCCATGAGCAGTTCTTC
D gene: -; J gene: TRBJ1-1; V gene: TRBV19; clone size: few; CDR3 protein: CASSIRGSTEAFF; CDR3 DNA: TGTGCCAGTAGTATTCGGGGGAGCACTGAAGCTTTCTTT
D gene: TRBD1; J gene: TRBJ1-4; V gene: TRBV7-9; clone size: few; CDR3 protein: CASRRDRESDEKLFF; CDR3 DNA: TGTGCCAGCAGACGAGACAGGGAATCGGATGAAAAACTGTTTTTT
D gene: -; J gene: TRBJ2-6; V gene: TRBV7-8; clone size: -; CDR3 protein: CASSRRSRGGGANVLTF; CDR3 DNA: TGTGCCAGCAGCCGCCGTAGTAGGGGTGGTGGGGCCAACGTCCTGACTTTC
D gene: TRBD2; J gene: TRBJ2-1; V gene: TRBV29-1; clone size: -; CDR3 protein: CSVLQTLGLAGMNEQFF; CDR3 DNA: TGCAGCGTCCTCCAGACCTTGGGACTAGCGGGTATGAATGAGCAGTTCTTC
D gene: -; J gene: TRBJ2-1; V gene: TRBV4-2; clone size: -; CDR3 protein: CASSQDGAGAGLYEQFF; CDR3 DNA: TGTGCCAGCAGCCAAGATGGTGCAGGGGCGGGTCTATATGAGCAGTTCTTC
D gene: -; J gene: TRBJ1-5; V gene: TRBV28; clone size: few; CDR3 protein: CASSYTPMANQPQHF; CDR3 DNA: TGTGCCAGCAGCTATACCCCCATGGCCAATCAGCCCCAGCATTTT
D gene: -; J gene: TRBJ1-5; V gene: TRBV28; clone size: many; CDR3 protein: CASSRDTLGNQPQHF; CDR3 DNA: TGTGCCAGCAGTCGGGACACGTTGGGCAATCAGCCCCAGCATTTT
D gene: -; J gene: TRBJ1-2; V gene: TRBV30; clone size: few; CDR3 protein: CAWSVRGRIPGYTF; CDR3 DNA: TGTGCCTGGAGTGTACGGGGACGGATCCCGGGCTACACCTTC